Each of the 31 T cell receptor beta chains below was sequenced from the same sample in a study of T cell responses to AZD1222 COVID-19 vaccine. The data were produced by immunoSEQ multiplex PCR, yet TCRdb's version contains in-frame clones alone and is incomplete. The sample holds over 100,000 clones, over 75% seen once. Sequences were derived from peripheral blood, sampled on day 0 of AZD1222 vaccination. The receptors originated from an adult in good health.

This clone was counted between two and nine times. The chain employs TRBV28 and TRBJ1-1; D is possibly TRBD1 (5 bases). Germline lookup yields CDR1 MDHEN and CDR2 SYDVKM. The CDR3 consists of 14 residues. In nucleotides, the CDR3 is TGTGCGGCGGGGGACGGGGCCTCGAACACTGAAGCTTTCTTT. It encodes CAAGDGASNTEAFF.

V and J are TRBV4-2 and TRBJ2-5; possibly TRBD2 for D (5 bases). This CDR3 contains 15 residues. Deletions cut 1 base from V and 2 bases from J, with 11 bases between. Looked up from germline, CDR1 is LGHNA and CDR2 is YNFKEQ. CDR3 DNA: TGTGCCAGCAGCCAAGCCCAGGACTTACAAGAGACCCAGTACTTC. It codes for CASSQAQDLQETQYF.

The chain employs TRBV7-3 and TRBJ1-1; 8 bases map to TRBD1. The CDR3 has 16 residues. The germline V gene encodes CDR1 SGHTA and CDR2 FQGTGA. With V trimmed by 4 bases and J by 5 bases, 12 bases remained unmatched. CDR3 coding DNA: TGTGCCAGCAGCTCCCAACCTCAGGGGGCGCGAACTGAAGCTTTCTTT. Its translation: CASSSQPQGARTEAFF.

V usage is TRBV2 and J usage is TRBJ1-2, with 7 bases identical to TRBD1. Germline V lookup: CDR1 SNHLY, CDR2 FYNNEI. The J segment lost 2 bases and the V segment lost 6 bases, leaving 6 bases of the junction unmatched. This CDR3 has 14 residues. This CDR3 is CASSLQGGNYGYTF. CDR3 nucleotide sequence: TGTGCCAGCAGCCTTCAGGGGGGGAACTATGGCTACACCTTC.

The gene calls are TRBV5-1 and TRBJ1-2; D not certain. This CDR3 is built from 13 residues. V was clipped by 0 bases and J by 5 bases, with 8 bases between them. The germline gives CDR1 SGHRS, CDR2 YFSETQ. CDR3 nucleotide sequence: TGCGCCAGCAGCTTGGGAGGATCGTATGGCTACACCTTC. Its protein is CASSLGGSYGYTF.

This clone turned up a few times. This rearrangement joins TRBV12-5 to TRBJ1-3; TRBD1 might be the D (5 bases). Germline V gives CDR1 LGHNT, CDR2 FRNRAP. This CDR3 region has 15 residues. The ends were cut back, 1 base at V and 0 bases at J, with 7 bases in the middle. CDR3 loop: CASGLETASGNTIYF. Here the CDR3 DNA reads TGTGCTAGTGGTTTGGAGACAGCCTCTGGAAACACCATATATTTT.

The chain links TRBV7-9 to TRBJ2-5, with D tentatively TRBD1 (6 bases). Germline assignment: CDR1 SEHNR and CDR2 FQNEAQ (reference sequence). V lost 5 bases to trimming and J lost 4 bases, with 17 bases between them. The CDR3 runs to 15 residues. The chain's CDR3 is CASSPPGMGAETQYF. The DNA for the CDR3 is TGTGCCAGCAGCCCGCCAGGGATGGGGGCAGAGACCCAGTACTTC.

The CDR3 DNA is TGTGCCAGCCGCCGGGACAGGGGCTTTTATGGCTACACCTTC. Translating it yields CASRRDRGFYGYTF. The chain recombines TRBV11-2 with TRBJ1-2; the match to TRBD1 covers 10 bases. This CDR3 has 14 residues. The J segment lost 5 bases and the V segment lost 8 bases, leaving 8 bases of the junction unmatched. Germline CDR1 and CDR2: SGHAT and FQNNGV.

This chain connects TRBV20-1 to TRBJ1-2; D is perhaps TRBD1 (5 bases). V was shortened by 3 bases and J by 2 bases, with 7 bases between the two germline ends. From germline, CDR1 is DFQATT and CDR2 SNEGSKA (reference sequence). The CDR3 consists of 12 residues. The chain's CDR3 is CSASGGNYGYTF. CDR3 coding DNA: TGCAGTGCTAGTGGGGGAAACTATGGCTACACCTTC.

The sample holds a few counts of this clone. V and J are TRBV20-1 and TRBJ2-5; 7 bases line up with TRBD1. The CDR3 consists of 17 residues. Germline assignment: CDR1 DFQATT and CDR2 SNEGSKA (reference sequence). Germline trimming cut 3 bases from V and 3 bases from J; bases unmatched to any gene: 16. The CDR3 sequence: CSASFGIGQANKETQYF. The DNA for the CDR3 is TGCAGTGCTAGTTTCGGGATCGGACAGGCCAATAAAGAGACCCAGTACTTC.

This clone was counted once. This chain joins TRBV7-8 and TRBJ2-1; 7 bases align to TRBD2. The J segment lost 9 bases and the V segment lost 3 bases, leaving 5 bases of the junction unmatched. This CDR3 comprises 13 residues. From germline, CDR1 is SGHVS and CDR2 FQNEAQ. CDR3 nucleotide sequence: TGTGCCAGCAGCTTCAGGAAGCGGGGTGAGCAGTTCTTC. Translating gives CASSFRKRGEQFF.

The chain combines TRBV4-1 with TRBJ2-3, with no clear D. In germline, CDR1 is MGHRA, CDR2 YSYEKL. Trimming removed 1 base from V and 2 bases from J, with 7 bases in between. This CDR3 region has 14 residues. In DNA form, the CDR3 reads TGCGCCAGCAGCCAAGTCGACTTCACAGATACGCAGTATTTT. Its translation: CASSQVDFTDTQYF.

The chain recombines TRBV7-2 with TRBJ2-3; 7 bases match TRBD1. Trimming removed 5 bases from V and 5 bases from J; junction bases left unmatched: 10. The CDR3 consists of 15 residues. The germline CDR1 and CDR2 sequences are SGHTA and FQGNSA. CDR3 loop: CASSPRTGVIDTQYF. DNA for the CDR3: TGTGCCAGCAGCCCCCGAACAGGGGTGATAGATACGCAGTATTTT.

V gene TRBV6-5 combines with J gene TRBJ1-4; D gene ambiguous. CDR1 MNHEY and CDR2 SVGAGI come from the germline V gene. There are 12 residues in the CDR3. Trimming took 6 bases from V and 8 from J, leaving 10 bases between them. The CDR3 here is CASSYAGEKLFF. The CDR3 DNA is TGTGCCAGCAGCTACGCTGGGGAAAAACTGTTTTTT.

The rearrangement links TRBV7-2 to TRBJ1-2, with TRBD1 matching 8 bases. V shed 2 bases, J shed 4 bases, and the junction held 9 bases outside the gene matches. Per germline, CDR1 SGHTA and CDR2 FQGNSA. This CDR3 contains 16 residues. CDR3 DNA: TGTGCCAGCAGCTTAAACAGGGGGGGCGACGGCTATGGCTACACCTTC. This encodes CASSLNRGGDGYGYTF.

This chain uses TRBV6-5 with TRBJ1-5; D is ambiguous. Trimming took 5 bases from V and 5 from J, leaving 13 bases between them. This CDR3 region has 14 residues. Per germline, CDR1 MNHEY and CDR2 SVGAGI. The CDR3 region is CASSPKRTYQPQHF. CDR3 DNA: TGTGCCAGCAGTCCGAAGAGGACTTATCAGCCCCAGCATTTT.

The chain carries TRBV28 and TRBJ1-5; perhaps TRBD1 as D (5 bases). Trimming took 6 bases from V and 9 from J, leaving 12 bases between them. This CDR3 has 12 residues. The germline V gene has CDR1 MDHEN and CDR2 SYDVKM. DNA for the CDR3: TGTGCCAGCAGATCCAGGGCTCGGCCCCAGCATTTT. It specifies CASRSRARPQHF.

This sequence joins TRBV4-2 and TRBJ2-5, with 8 positions matching TRBD2. V trimming: 5 bases; J trimming: 5 bases; junction bases outside the gene matches: 7. Germline-derived CDR1 and CDR2 are LGHNA and YNFKEQ. The CDR3 has 14 amino acids. The chain's CDR3 is CASSVTSGGETQYF. The CDR3 bases are TGTGCCAGCAGCGTTACTAGCGGAGGGGAGACCCAGTACTTC.

The rearrangement joins TRBV7-9 to TRBJ1-5; D perhaps matches TRBD1 (5 bases). V lost 5 bases and J lost 2, with 13 bases in between. Germline CDR1 is SEHNR and CDR2 is FQNEAQ (reference sequence). The CDR3 loop spans 15 amino acids. CDR3 amino acids: CASSPTGGGNQPQHF. Written as DNA, the CDR3 is TGTGCCAGCAGCCCCACGGGGGGGGGCAATCAGCCCCAGCATTTT.

The chain has TRBV6-6 and TRBJ1-2; D gene unclear. V lost 5 bases, J lost 0 bases, and 13 bases lay in between. This CDR3 is built from 15 residues. Germline assignment: CDR1 MNHNY and CDR2 SVGAGI (reference sequence). CDR3: CASSLRRETNYGYTF. The CDR3 nucleotides are TGTGCCAGCAGTCTAAGACGGGAAACTAACTATGGCTACACCTTC.

J is TRBJ2-2 and V is TRBV19; D is perhaps TRBD1 (6 bases). There are 19 residues in the CDR3. The germline V gene encodes CDR1 LNHDA and CDR2 SQIVND (reference sequence). Trimming pared 7 bases from V and 1 base from J, leaving 25 bases between. In DNA form, the CDR3 reads TGTGCCAGTACCCAGTACGGGACACGTAAGGCTCGGAACACCGGGGAGCTGTTTTTT. Translating it yields CASTQYGTRKARNTGELFF.

This chain joins TRBV6-2 or TRBV6-3 and TRBJ1-2; D is undetermined. CDR3 size: 11 residues. The ends were cut back, 4 bases at V and 6 bases at J, with 6 bases in the middle. Germline CDR1 is MNHEY and CDR2 is SVGEGT. CDR3 residues: CASSLGDGYTF. In DNA form, the CDR3 reads TGTGCCAGCAGTTTGGGTGATGGCTACACCTTC.

The chain employs TRBV7-2 and TRBJ1-1; the D is unclear. This CDR3 is 16 amino acids long. CDR1 is SGHTA, CDR2 FQGNSA, per germline. V lost 2 bases and J 0 bases, leaving 13 bases between the germline ends. CDR3 nucleotides: TGTGCCAGCAGCTTAATGGCCAGTGGGATGAACACTGAAGCTTTCTTT. It is translated as CASSLMASGMNTEAFF.

This clone was seen at least ten times. The chain couples TRBV28 to TRBJ2-7, with 9 nucleotides matching TRBD2. The V gene's germline CDR1 is MDHEN and CDR2 SYDVKM. CDR3 length: 16 residues. J lost 3 bases, V lost 4 bases, and 10 bases had no gene match. In nucleotides, the CDR3 is TGTGCCAGCAGTTCCGCGCAGACTAGCGGTCGCTACGAGCAGTACTTC. Amino acid sequence: CASSSAQTSGRYEQYF.

The chain combines TRBV19 with TRBJ1-2; maybe TRBD1 (6 bases). The ends were cut back, 4 bases at V and 6 bases at J, with 15 bases in the middle. The CDR3 has 14 amino acids. The germline CDR1 and CDR2 sequences are LNHDA and SQIVND (reference sequence). In nucleotides, the CDR3 is TGTGCCAGTAGTAACTTCGGGGGGGCGAATGGCTACACCTTC. Translating gives CASSNFGGANGYTF.

V and J are TRBV6-6 and TRBJ2-3; D uncertain. CDR3 size: 12 residues. Trimming stripped 6 bases from V and 3 bases from J, with 7 bases between. Looked up from germline, CDR1 is MNHNY and CDR2 is SVGAGI (reference sequence). DNA of the CDR3: TGTGCCAGCAGGCCCCCGACAGATACGCAGTATTTT. As protein: CASRPPTDTQYF.

The chain joins TRBV29-1 to TRBJ2-7; possible D gene TRBD1, 5 bases. Looked up from germline, CDR1 is SQVTM and CDR2 is ANQGSEA. The CDR3 totals 14 residues. Deletions cut 1 base from V and 2 bases from J, with 12 bases between. CDR3 sequence: CSVEGGAHPYEQYF. CDR3 nucleotide sequence: TGCAGCGTTGAAGGGGGCGCCCACCCCTACGAGCAGTACTTC.

V usage is TRBV4-1 and J usage is TRBJ2-7; 8 nucleotides agree with TRBD2. With 4 bases clipped from V and 0 bases from J, the junction kept 5 bases outside the gene matches. The CDR3 has 15 residues. Germline values: CDR1 MGHRA, CDR2 YSYEKL. The CDR3 here is CASSRTSGFSYEQYF. In nucleotides, the CDR3 is TGCGCCAGCAGCCGTACTAGCGGTTTCTCCTACGAGCAGTACTTC.

The rearrangement links TRBV7-3 to TRBJ1-2; weak D call: TRBD1 (6 bases). Trimming took off 1 base at V and 4 bases at J, with 19 bases between the two ends. Germline CDR1 and CDR2: SGHTA and FQGTGA. CDR3 length: 17 residues. The CDR3 reads CASSLNSGTFDSYGYTF. Written as DNA, the CDR3 is TGTGCCAGCAGCTTAAACAGTGGGACATTCGACTCCTATGGCTACACCTTC.

This chain uses TRBV5-5 with TRBJ1-2; 7 nucleotides agree with TRBD1. CDR1 is SGHKS and CDR2 is YYEKEE in the germline V gene (reference sequence). The length of the CDR3 is 11 residues. The J segment lost 8 bases and the V segment lost 6 bases, leaving 4 bases of the junction unmatched. The CDR3 sequence: CASNRGLGYTF. The CDR3 bases are TGTGCCAGCAACAGGGGCCTCGGCTACACCTTC.

The chain links TRBV28 to TRBJ2-5; D is unclear. The ends were cut back, 3 bases at V and 5 bases at J, with 4 bases in the middle. The V gene's germline CDR1 is MDHEN and CDR2 SYDVKM. CDR3 length: 11 residues. The CDR3 protein is CASSFAETQYF. The CDR3 DNA reads TGTGCCAGCAGTTTCGCGGAGACCCAGTACTTC.